The 12 T cell receptor beta chains presented below share a single source sample, sequenced in a study of T cell changes during pregnancy in multiple sclerosis. Some clones are missing from TCRdb's copy, which holds only in-frame ones; the method was immunoSEQ multiplex PCR. The sample yields tens of thousands of clones, around nine tenths seen once. This material consisted of CD8+ T cells from peripheral blood mononuclear cells, taken in the third trimester of pregnancy. Receptors originate from a female donor with multiple sclerosis, enrolled in a pregnancy study.

This chain uses TRBV7-3 with TRBJ2-7; D possibly corresponds to TRBD1 (6 bases). Deletions cut 0 bases from V and 0 bases from J, with 6 bases between. Germline lookup yields CDR1 SGHTA and CDR2 FQGTGA. The CDR3 spans 14 residues. The DNA of the CDR3 is TGTGCCAGCAGCTTAACAGGGGGCTCCTACGAGCAGTACTTC. Its protein is CASSLTGGSYEQYF. The variable domain in full, with the rest retrieved from reference TRBV7-3 and TRBJ2-7, is GAGVSQTPSNKVTEKGKYVELRCDPISGHTALYWYRQSLGQGPEFLIYFQGTGAADDSGLPNDRFFAVRPEGSVSTLKIQRTERGDSAVYLCASSLTGGSYEQYFGPGTRLTVT.

The V call is TRBV19, the J call TRBJ1-6; 8 nucleotides line up with TRBD1. The CDR3 covers 14 residues. V dropped 9 bases and J dropped 6; count of bases not matched to a gene: 7. Germline V gene lookup returns CDR1 LNHDA and CDR2 SQIVND (reference sequence). CDR3 sequence: CASNADRGNSPLHF. The CDR3 nucleotides read TGTGCCAGCAATGCCGACAGGGGTAATTCACCCCTCCACTTT.

This chain connects TRBV5-6 to TRBJ1-4; 8 bases line up with TRBD1. Germline V gives CDR1 SGHDT, CDR2 YYEEEE. The CDR3 covers 15 residues. Trimming removed 4 bases from V and 7 bases from J; junction bases left unmatched: 9. This CDR3 reads CASSPTGGKGEKLFF. CDR3 DNA: TGTGCCAGCAGCCCCACAGGGGGAAAAGGTGAAAAACTGTTTTTT.

V and J are TRBV27 and TRBJ1-6; D is perhaps TRBD1 (6 bases). Germline values: CDR1 MNHEY, CDR2 SMNVEV (reference sequence). This CDR3 comprises 13 residues. Trimming removed 6 bases at V and 8 bases at J, with 11 bases between. The DNA of the CDR3 is TGTGCCAGCAGGCAGGGGTTCGATTCACCCCTCCACTTT. It is translated as CASRQGFDSPLHF.

This rearrangement joins TRBV2 to TRBJ1-5; a weak D match, TRBD1 (5 bases). The CDR3 is made up of 12 amino acids. V lost 7 bases to trimming and J lost 5 bases, with 9 bases between them. Germline CDR1 reads SNHLY; CDR2 reads FYNNEI. CDR3 sequence (DNA): TGTGCCAGCAAAGGGGAGGATCAGCCCCAGCATTTT. Its protein is CASKGEDQPQHF.

This clone was seen just once. The rearrangement joins TRBV7-3 to TRBJ2-1, with TRBD2 as a possible D gene (5 bases). CDR1 and CDR2 from the germline V gene are SGHTA and FQGTGA. V was trimmed by 3 bases and J by 0 bases, leaving 12 bases between them. The CDR3 length is 16 residues. In nucleotides, the CDR3 is TGTGCCAGCAGCTTGAGCGGCACCAGCTCCTACAATGAGCAGTTCTTC. Its translation: CASSLSGTSSYNEQFF.

The genes are TRBV5-4 and TRBJ2-7; 8 positions match TRBD1. The V and J ends lost 0 bases and 3 bases, in that order; junction bases with no gene match: 5. The CDR3 is 15 amino acids. CDR1 and CDR2 (germline): SGHNT, YYREEE (reference sequence). The CDR3 coding sequence is TGTGCCAGCAGCTTGGGACAGGGGTGGATCTACGAGCAGTACTTC. It translates to CASSLGQGWIYEQYF.

The genes are TRBV5-5 and TRBJ1-1; D gene ambiguous. Trimming stripped 0 bases from V and 11 bases from J, with 8 bases between. Germline CDR1 and CDR2: SGHKS and YYEKEE (reference sequence). This CDR3 region has 11 residues. The CDR3 bases are TGTGCCAGCAGCTTGGTGGGGAGGGCTTTCTTT. Translating gives CASSLVGRAFF.

The CDR3 DNA reads TGCGCCAGCAGCCAACCTAGCGGGGGTCACAATGAGCAGTTCTTC. It translates to CASSQPSGGHNEQFF. This rearrangement joins TRBV4-3 to TRBJ2-1; 10 bases map to TRBD2. This CDR3 is built from 15 residues. The trim removed 2 bases at V and 5 bases at J, leaving 3 bases unmatched. The germline V gene has CDR1 LGHNA and CDR2 YSLEER.

This chain connects TRBV4-1 to TRBJ2-1, with 9 bases fitting TRBD1. Germline V lookup: CDR1 MGHRA, CDR2 YSYEKL. The CDR3 has 16 residues. The V and J ends lost 1 base and 6 bases, in that order; junction bases with no gene match: 7. The CDR3 DNA reads TGCGCCAGCAGCCAAGGGCCTCAGACAGGGGGCAATGAGCAGTTCTTC. This codes for CASSQGPQTGGNEQFF.

The chain joins TRBV5-1 to TRBJ2-7; TRBD1 agrees at 9 bases. The CDR3 sequence is 15 residues long. Trimming took 3 bases from V and 5 from J; bases not matched to a gene: 9. The germline V gene encodes CDR1 SGHRS and CDR2 YFSETQ. The CDR3 DNA reads TGCGCCAGCAGCTCAGTCGGGACAGGGTTCCACGAGCAGTACTTC. Its protein is CASSSVGTGFHEQYF.

The chain joins TRBV10-2 to TRBJ1-2; 9 bases map to TRBD1. This CDR3 has 12 amino acids. The trim removed 10 bases at V and 6 bases at J, leaving 6 bases unmatched. Germline values: CDR1 WSHSY, CDR2 SAAADI. The CDR3 DNA reads TGCGCCACCTACGACAGGGGGAATGGCTACACCTTC. Translating gives CATYDRGNGYTF.